The present TCR beta chain was sequenced within a study of cytomegalovirus exposure and HLA in healthy donors. With 0 bases removed from V and 6 bases from J, the gap between germline ends came to 14 bases. The CDR3 has 14 residues. The germline gives CDR1 GTSNPN, CDR2 SVGIG (reference sequence). Vbeta (60) and Jbeta (13) primers were used in the PCR. Original processing notes: Unique TCR beta chains totaled 80 million to 100 million in a later count, with around 12 million of them shared. Generated by immunoSEQ multiplex PCR, the TCRdb table keeps only in-frame clones and is missing some. For V, J and clone size, that table is used; D and trimming come from the DNA. Of around 130,000 clones listed, roughly 80% are singletons.

The chain has TRBV30 and TRBJ1-2, with D possibly TRBD1 on 5 matching bases. The receptor was derived from a boy under 18 in good health and CMV-seronegative. Sequenced: PBMCs. The CDR3 nucleotides are TGTGCCTGGAGTGTAGGGGCCGGGTTTGATGGCTACACCTTC. Protein sequence: CAWSVGAGFDGYTF.